This TCR beta chain came from a study of shared clonotypes between healthy human individuals. Study summary: A donor's plate count was three for CD4 naive and three for CD4 memory; CD8 naive had two and CD8 memory one.

Only Caucasian adults living in Nashville, Tennessee served as donors. V was trimmed by 0 bases and J by 3 bases, leaving 11 bases between them. Looked up from germline, CDR1 is SGHVS and CDR2 is FNYEAQ. This CDR3 comprises 15 residues. TCRdb's table, derived via immunoSEQ multiplex PCR, lists solely in-frame clones and lacks some. The sample lists a few million clones, just over 90% occurring once. Sequenced: naive CD4+ T cells from PBMCs. This sample's subset: CD45RA+ positively selected. The gene calls are TRBV7-6 and TRBJ2-5; D remains ambiguous. The clonotype was recovered from a man younger than 35 in good health. Some clones in this sample may be carry-over from other donors' samples. The CDR3 nucleotides are TGTGCCAGCAGCTTAGCCCGGGCCTGGGAAGAGACCCAGTACTTC. Its protein is CASSLARAWEETQYF.